One sample yielded the 2 T cell receptor beta chains listed below, sequenced in a study of prognosis after radiotherapy for stage I lung cancer. The study amplified the TCR beta CDR3 region from genomic DNA. This amplification was carried out by two rounds of multiplex PCR. It was primers specific to each TRBV and TRBJ gene that first-round PCR used. MiXCR was run by TCRdb on the multiplex PCR reads, yielding one entry per CDR3 protein. Of about 35,000 distinct CDR3 sequences in the sample, less than 35% were seen once. The source was PBMCs, collected before or after stereotactic body radiation therapy (not recorded which). The receptor source for this set is a donor aged 50 or older with non-small cell lung cancer.

The chain couples TRBV27 to TRBJ2-1; 11 nucleotides agree with TRBD2. The CDR3 contains 17 residues. CDR1 and CDR2 (germline): MNHEY, SMNVEV (reference sequence). Trimming at V came to 8 bases and at J to 3 bases, leaving 12 bases not matched to a gene. The CDR3 DNA sequence: TGTGCCAGCGTTACCTTCTCCGGGACTAGCGGCTACAATGAGCAGTTCTTC. Translated, it gives CASVTFSGTSGYNEQFF.

This clonotype was seen at least ten times. The chain links TRBV6-1 to TRBJ2-1; TRBD2 might be the D (6 bases). The V gene lost 5 bases and the J gene lost 5 bases, with 10 bases spanning the gap. The CDR3 length is 13 residues. CDR1 and CDR2 (germline): MNHNS, SASEGT. As DNA, the CDR3 is TGTGCCAGCAGTATGCAGCGGGACAATGAGCAGTTCTTC. This translates into CASSMQRDNEQFF.